This T cell receptor (beta chain) is drawn from a study of T cells in women clearing cervical HPV infection. As to this clone: Its matching antigen is unknown. The read gets to within 3 residues of the CDR3 end, and the germline J gene fills in the rest.

Study-level results: A classifier using richness and V gene abundances reached an AUC of nearly 0.85.

The data were produced by immunoSEQ multiplex PCR, yet TCRdb's version contains in-frame clones alone and is incomplete. The table lists roughly 35,000 clones. Germline CDR1 and CDR2: SEHNR and FQNEAQ (reference sequence). There are 14 residues in the CDR3. Source material: blood buffy coat. The receptor's source is a woman between 18 and 69 years old with a cervical HPV16 infection that either progressed to CIN3+ or cleared (not recorded which). The gene calls are TRBV7-9 and TRBJ1-1; TRBD1 might be the D (6 bases). CDR3 DNA, as far as it was read: TGTGCCAGCACCCTAGCCGGGGGGCAAGAGACC. It encodes CASTLAGGQET. The CDR3, in full, reads CASTLAGGQETAFF.